The 4 T cell receptor beta chains reported below all come from one sample, sequenced in a study of early T cells in non-severe SARS-CoV-2 infection (dated by TCRdb to about 2021). Libraries were built with 5' RACE. This sample was sequenced with a NextSeq 500. The public reads were reanalyzed by TCRdb: fastp trimming at Q25, MiXCR alignment, in-frame beta chains only. Each entry merges the rows of one CDR3 protein and shows their most common DNA and genes. In all, the sample holds 55,000 to 70,000 distinct CDR3 sequences, and approximately 11% of those were seen once. Around 6.1% of the sample comes from the top ten. The sequenced sample was whole blood. All receptors come from an adult who was a healthcare worker with PCR-confirmed SARS-CoV-2 infection or an uninfected control (not recorded which).

In this sample, this clonotype turned up many times. This chain uses TRBV12-3 or TRBV12-4 with TRBJ1-2; no firm D call. The CDR3 extends over 13 amino acids. V was shortened by 6 bases and J by 6 bases, with 14 bases between the two germline ends. In DNA, the CDR3 is TGTGCCAGCAGGAAAACCTTAACGGATGGCTACACCTTC. Its translation: CASRKTLTDGYTF.

This chain joins TRBV2 and TRBJ1-6; D uncertain. The V gene's germline CDR1 is SNHLY and CDR2 FYNNEI. V gave up 4 bases and J gave up 7 bases, with 5 bases separating them. The CDR3 length is 12 residues. The CDR3 DNA reads TGTGCCAGCAGTGTTCTCAATTCACCCCTCCACTTT. This sequence encodes CASSVLNSPLHF.

The chain couples TRBV30 to TRBJ1-5; 7 bases agree with TRBD1. Germline CDR1 GTSNPN, CDR2 SVGIG (reference sequence). There are 13 residues in the CDR3. V was clipped by 5 bases and J by 0 bases; unmatched bases: 1. The CDR3 protein is CAWDRDSNQPQHF. CDR3 nucleotide sequence: TGTGCCTGGGACAGGGATAGCAATCAGCCCCAGCATTTT.

This clonotype was counted between two and nine times. The chain carries TRBV20-1 and TRBJ2-2; D is possibly TRBD2 (6 bases). V lost 3 bases to trimming and J lost 4 bases, with 15 bases between them. This CDR3 contains 15 residues. Looked up from germline, CDR1 is DFQATT and CDR2 is SNEGSKA (reference sequence). CDR3: CSARLEGTSTGELFF. The CDR3 DNA follows: TGCAGTGCTAGGTTGGAGGGCACGAGCACCGGGGAGCTGTTTTTT.